These 18 T cell receptor beta chains share one sample of origin, sequenced in a study of cytomegalovirus exposure and HLA in healthy donors. Amplification used 60 Vbeta primers and 13 Jbeta primers. The table came from immunoSEQ multiplex PCR; TCRdb's copy has only in-frame clones and leaves some out. The table shows some 100,000 clones, with about 74% occurring only once. The sequencing input was PBMCs. All receptors come from a woman aged 45-60 years in good health and CMV-seropositive.

The chain is built from TRBV7-3 and TRBJ2-1; D is possibly TRBD2 (6 bases). Trimming cost V 8 bases and J 5 bases, with 13 bases left between them. Germline CDR1 reads SGHTA; CDR2 reads FQGTGA. This CDR3 contains 13 residues. The CDR3 DNA reads as TGTGCCAGCTCCACCGGGAGAGACAATGAGCAGTTCTTC. It specifies CASSTGRDNEQFF.

The chain joins TRBV7-2 to TRBJ2-7; TRBD2 matches at 9 bases. CDR1 is SGHTA, CDR2 FQGNSA, per germline. The CDR3 loop spans 19 amino acids. Trimming took 3 bases from V and 5 from J; bases not matched to a gene: 20. This CDR3 is CASSFDPGLASSVAHEQYF. For the CDR3, the DNA is TGTGCCAGCAGCTTCGACCCGGGACTAGCTTCGAGTGTCGCCCACGAGCAGTACTTC. Full variable domain (outside the CDR3, taken from reference TRBV7-2 and TRBJ2-7): GAGVSQSPSNKVTEKGKDVELRCDPISGHTALYWYRQSLGQGLEFLIYFQGNSAPDKSGLPSDRFSAERTGGSVSTLTIQRTQQEDSAVYLCASSFDPGLASSVAHEQYFGPGTRLTVT.

The J gene is TRBJ1-2, the V gene TRBV28; tentatively, D is TRBD1 (6 bases). V gave up 5 bases and J gave up 7 bases, with 17 bases separating them. This CDR3 comprises 14 residues. Germline lookup yields CDR1 MDHEN and CDR2 SYDVKM. As DNA, the CDR3 is TGTGCCAGCAGTCCACACAGGGAAGGAGGTGGCTACACCTTC. Residues: CASSPHREGGGYTF.

This chain connects TRBV19 to TRBJ1-1, with D unclear. Germline V gene sequence: CDR1 LNHDA, CDR2 SQIVND (reference sequence). The V end lost 7 bases, the J end lost 4 bases, and 19 bases lay between the germline ends. CDR3 length equals 15 residues. CDR3 nucleotides: TGTGCCAGTACCCAACTCCTTACGGGTGGCACTGAAGCTTTCTTT. Translated: CASTQLLTGGTEAFF.

V usage is TRBV14 and J usage is TRBJ2-3; possibly TRBD2 for D (6 bases). Between the trimmed V and J ends, which lost 2 bases and 12 bases, there was a span of 18 bases. This CDR3 contains 14 residues. CDR1 is SGHDN, CDR2 FVKESK, per germline. CDR3 loop: CASSQLLLAESQYF. CDR3 nucleotides: TGTGCCAGCAGCCAATTGCTACTAGCAGAATCCCAGTATTTT.

The chain has TRBV7-9 and TRBJ2-5; 10 positions match TRBD2. This CDR3 comprises 14 residues. Germline-derived CDR1 and CDR2 are SEHNR and FQNEAQ (reference sequence). Trimming removed 5 bases from V and 4 bases from J; junction bases left unmatched: 4. The CDR3 loop reads CASSPAGGPETQYF. The CDR3 nucleotides are TGTGCCAGCAGCCCAGCGGGAGGGCCAGAGACCCAGTACTTC.

This chain uses TRBV7-2 with TRBJ1-2; D is undetermined. The CDR3 runs 14 residues. Trimming took 1 base from V and 2 from J, leaving 8 bases between them. Germline V gene data show CDR1 as SGHTA and CDR2 as FQGNSA. The CDR3 DNA sequence: TGTGCCAGCAGCTTAGGGTACATGAACTATGGCTACACCTTC. It translates to CASSLGYMNYGYTF.

This clone was observed a few times. This rearrangement joins TRBV4-1 to TRBJ2-1; TRBD2 aligns across 8 bases. Germline V CDR1 and CDR2: MGHRA, YSYEKL. This CDR3 has 19 residues. V lost 0 bases to trimming and J lost 0 bases; unmatched junction nucleotides: 10. This CDR3 is CASSQDSSGTRSSYNEQFF. DNA for the CDR3: TGCGCCAGCAGCCAAGATAGTAGCGGGACTCGTAGCTCCTACAATGAGCAGTTCTTC.

This clone has more than one count but fewer than ten. Germline and junction disagree at one end, which may indicate a read error. The chain uses TRBV7-9 and TRBJ2-7; D gene ambiguous. This CDR3 is built from 13 residues. Germline loops: CDR1 SEHNR, CDR2 FQNEAQ (reference sequence). DNA for the CDR3: TGTTCCAGCCATGAGGCGCCCTCCTACGAGCAGTACTTC. Translated: CSSHEAPSYEQYF.

This clone was picked up a small number of times. DNA for the CDR3: TGTGCCAGCGGCACTACAGGGAGAGCTTTCTTT. Translated: CASGTTGRAFF. The V gene is TRBV14, the J gene TRBJ1-1; a weak D match, TRBD1 (6 bases). The CDR3 sequence is 11 residues long. V lost 8 bases to trimming and J lost 10 bases, with 14 bases between them. Per germline, CDR1 SGHDN and CDR2 FVKESK.

In the case of this clone: The same CDR3 is also encoded by other DNA sequences in this sample. The chain carries TRBV7-8 and TRBJ2-7, with D tentatively TRBD2 (6 bases). CDR3 size: 15 residues. V dropped 5 bases and J dropped 4 bases, with 18 bases sitting between them. Germline V gives CDR1 SGHVS, CDR2 FQNEAQ. The DNA for the CDR3 is TGTGCCAGCAGCACCGGGGTAGCGGAGGATTACGAGCAGTACTTC. Protein sequence: CASSTGVAEDYEQYF.

The rearrangement joins TRBV19 to TRBJ2-6; no firm D call. V was trimmed by 7 bases and J by 1 base, leaving 8 bases between them. CDR1 LNHDA and CDR2 SQIVND come from the germline V gene (reference sequence). This CDR3 has 14 amino acids. The CDR3 region has the DNA TGTGCCAGTACCTACGAGTCTGGGGCCAACGTCCTGACTTTC. Protein: CASTYESGANVLTF.

This chain uses TRBV5-4 with TRBJ2-7; possible D gene TRBD2, 6 bases. CDR1 is SGHNT and CDR2 is YYREEE in the germline V gene (reference sequence). V was pared by 5 bases and J by 6 bases, with 18 bases between. This CDR3 has 14 residues. The CDR3 spells CASSPGLLEVEQYF. The CDR3 nucleotides read TGTGCCAGCAGTCCTGGACTACTGGAGGTCGAGCAGTACTTC.

This clone was seen more than once but under ten times. The V gene is TRBV27, the J gene TRBJ1-6; D perhaps matches TRBD1 (5 bases). V lost 9 bases, J lost 8 bases, and 23 bases lay in between. The CDR3 totals 16 residues. Germline CDR1 and CDR2: MNHEY and SMNVEV (reference sequence). CDR3 protein: CASSSEGARAYSPLHF. For the CDR3, the DNA is TGTGCCAGTTCGTCAGAAGGGGCCCGGGCGTATTCACCCCTCCACTTT.

This clone appeared a single time. CDR3 region: CASSQVSTGVHWPQHF. The CDR3 DNA sequence: TGTGCCAGCAGCCAAGTATCGACAGGGGTGCATTGGCCCCAGCATTTT. V gene TRBV4-2 combines with J gene TRBJ1-5; TRBD1 agrees at 8 bases. CDR1 LGHNA and CDR2 YNFKEQ come from the germline V gene. CDR3 length: 16 residues. The junction had 11 bases not matched to a gene; V was cut back by 1 base and J by 9 bases.

This chain uses TRBV2 with TRBJ2-3, with 7 bases lining up with TRBD2. Germline V gives CDR1 SNHLY, CDR2 FYNNEI. There are 12 residues in the CDR3. Germline trimming cut 5 bases from V and 9 bases from J; bases unmatched to any gene: 5. The CDR3: CASSWDYLTQYF. As DNA, the CDR3 is TGTGCCAGCAGTTGGGACTACCTAACGCAGTATTTT.

The CDR3 sequence: CASSSSDSYEQYF. Here the CDR3 DNA reads TGTGCCAGCAGTTCCAGCGACTCCTACGAGCAGTACTTC. The chain uses TRBV6-5 and TRBJ2-7; D is unresolved. This CDR3 has 13 residues. V was pared by 4 bases and J by 0 bases, with 7 bases between. In germline, CDR1 is MNHEY, CDR2 SVGAGI.

The chain joins TRBV28 to TRBJ2-3, with a tentative D call TRBD1 (6 bases). The CDR3 runs 15 residues. Germline-derived CDR1 and CDR2 are MDHEN and SYDVKM. The V end was cut by 3 bases, the J end by 3 bases, with 13 bases between. Here the CDR3 DNA reads TGTGCCAGCAGTTTCTGGCAGGGGTTTACAGATACGCAGTATTTT. This encodes CASSFWQGFTDTQYF.